The following is a T cell receptor (beta chain) sequence with its context. Its antigen is unknown. Nothing much larger sits one base from this clone, and base qualities are not available. Relative to germline, V is 3 bases shorter and J is 2 bases shorter, with 11 bases between their ends. From the germline V gene (reference sequence), CDR1 is LNHDA and CDR2 is SQIVND. The CDR3 numbers 14 residues from cysteine through phenylalanine. Only the CDR3 part of the read is kept: 42 bases, read in frame from the first base. These data are taken from a study of technical replicates of blood from a handful of donors (dated by TCRdb to about 2017). Library prep was done by the immunoSEQ multiplex PCR assay. TCRdb obtained this table from immuneACCESS and retained in-frame rearrangements with V and J assigned. These tables miss some clones; where compared with another copy, unresolved V genes account for less than half of the shortfall, and the remainder is unexplained. The sample yields roughly 87,000 clones; around 96% were counted once. The biggest ten clones account for 0.24% of the sample.

The sample consisted of T cells isolated from PBMCs. Here the chain combines TRBV19 and TRBJ2-7; the D segment could be TRBD1, given 6 matching bases. The TCR originated in a human donor in good health. The DNA sequence is given as TGTGCCAGTAGTATTGGGACATCTACCTACGAGCAGTACTTC. It translates as CASSIGTSTYEQYF.